These 3 T cell receptor beta chains came from one sample sequenced in a study of cytomegalovirus exposure and HLA in healthy donors. 60 Vbeta and 13 Jbeta primers were used in PCR. Measured with immunoSEQ multiplex PCR; TCRdb has only the in-frame clones, and not every one. The sample lists nearly 200,000 clones; roughly 77% were seen once. Sequenced input: PBMCs. These receptors were obtained from a male donor in good health and CMV-seropositive.

The rearrangement links TRBV14 to TRBJ2-3, with 9 bases matching TRBD1. CDR1 is SGHDN and CDR2 is FVKESK in the germline V gene. V trimming: 0 bases; J trimming: 5 bases; junction bases outside the gene matches: 15. CDR3 length equals 19 residues. The DNA of the CDR3 is TGTGCCAGCAGCCAAGATTGGTATCTGGGACAGGGTGACATAGATACGCAGTATTTT. Translating it yields CASSQDWYLGQGDIDTQYF.

The gene calls are TRBV11-1 and TRBJ2-6; TRBD1 matches 9 bases. The J segment lost 4 bases and the V segment lost 6 bases, leaving 10 bases of the junction unmatched. The CDR3 covers 17 residues. The V gene's germline CDR1 is SGHAT and CDR2 FQDESV (reference sequence). Here the CDR3 reads CASSRRDRVPGANVLTF. In DNA, the CDR3 is TGTGCCAGCAGTCGCCGGGACAGGGTACCCGGGGCCAACGTCCTGACTTTC.

This CDR3 reads CASSPSTDSYNEQFF. In DNA form, the CDR3 reads TGTGCCAGCAGCCCCTCTACAGACTCCTACAATGAGCAGTTCTTC. This sequence joins TRBV7-2 and TRBJ2-1; no clear D gene. The CDR3 is 15 amino acids. V dropped 5 bases and J dropped 0 bases, with 11 bases sitting between them. Germline V gene sequence: CDR1 SGHTA, CDR2 FQGNSA.